This TCR beta chain was captured in a study of blood T cell repertoires in COVID-19. Study background: Donors in the United States, Italy and Spain gave samples during acute or convalescent COVID-19. The cDNA or gDNA used as material had been derived from T cells, B-cell-depleted T cells, or PBMCs.

Trimming took 2 bases from V and 4 from J; bases not matched to a gene: 7. The CDR3 has 15 residues. CDR1 is KGHSH and CDR2 is LQKENI in the germline V gene. Per the study methods: The authors estimated nucleated cell counts from reference gene primer amplification. TCRdb keeps only in-frame clones here, not all; method: immunoSEQ multiplex PCR. The V and J calls and clone size come from that table; D and trimming were worked out from the DNA. The sample holds roughly 280,000 clones, 70% to 90% seen once. Sequencing was done on a sample of peripheral blood. The rearrangement links TRBV18 to TRBJ1-1, with TRBD1 matching 7 bases. The TCR was taken from a man younger than 40 with active or convalescent COVID-19. The CDR3 region is CASSPRGGRITEAFF. The CDR3 DNA follows: TGTGCCAGCTCACCAAGAGGGGGCCGTATCACTGAAGCTTTCTTT.